This passage covers 28 T cell receptor beta chains from one sample sequenced in a study of PD-L1 blockade in urothelial cancer. Sequencing was performed with immunoSEQ multiplex PCR; in TCRdb, only in-frame clones are kept and a portion is missing. The sample carries about 130,000 clones, about 83% recorded once. Stated time point: peripheral blood 6 weeks after treatment start. This specimen consisted of PBMCs, obtained around atezolizumab (anti-PD-L1) treatment. These receptors were collected from a man aged 50-59 years with urothelial cancer.

This rearrangement joins TRBV2 to TRBJ1-5; no clear D. Trimming took off 7 bases at V and 2 bases at J, with 9 bases between the two ends. CDR3 length equals 13 residues. Germline V CDR1 and CDR2: SNHLY, FYNNEI. The DNA of the CDR3 is TGTGCCAGCAACCCGAGTGGCAATCAGCCCCAGCATTTT. This gives the protein CASNPSGNQPQHF.

This chain joins TRBV6-1 and TRBJ1-5; the match to TRBD1 covers 8 bases. Losses at the gene ends were 6 bases for V and 7 bases for J; bases not matched to a gene: 11. This CDR3 spans 15 amino acids. Per the germline V gene, CDR1 is MNHNS and CDR2 is SASEGT. CDR3 nucleotide sequence: TGTGCCAGCAGACCCGGGACAGGTTCGGAACAGCCCCAGCATTTT. This gives the protein CASRPGTGSEQPQHF.

The genes are TRBV21-1 and TRBJ2-1; the table's D call of TRBD2 was not tested on the DNA. TRBV21-1 is assigned pseudogene status. The length of the CDR3 is 19 residues. The CDR3 reads CASSQEPGSSGFSYNEQFF. The CDR3 bases are TGTGCCAGCAGCCAGGAGCCCGGGTCTAGCGGGTTTTCCTACAATGAGCAGTTCTTC.

This sequence joins TRBV30 and TRBJ2-4; 8 nucleotides line up with TRBD2. V trimming: 1 base; J trimming: 0 bases; junction bases outside the gene matches: 5. Germline V gene lookup returns CDR1 GTSNPN and CDR2 SVGIG (reference sequence). The CDR3 has 16 amino acids. The CDR3 DNA is TGTGCCTGGAGTGGAAGCGGGGGCGTAGCCAAAAACATTCAGTACTTC. It specifies CAWSGSGGVAKNIQYF.

CDR3 in DNA: TGTGCCAGCAGCCAAGAATATTCATGGGGGAGGGTCACTGAAGCTTTCTTT. This codes for CASSQEYSWGRVTEAFF. This rearrangement joins TRBV14 to TRBJ1-1; tentative D call: TRBD1 (5 bases). Trimming stripped 0 bases from V and 4 bases from J, with 18 bases between. This CDR3 comprises 17 residues. From germline, CDR1 is SGHDN and CDR2 FVKESK.

This chain links TRBV27 with TRBJ2-1; 7 bases are a match to TRBD2. The CDR3 spans 16 residues. Trimming at V came to 2 bases and at J to 3 bases, leaving 7 bases not matched to a gene. Germline CDR1 MNHEY, CDR2 SMNVEV (reference sequence). The CDR3 DNA follows: TGTGCCAGCAGTTTACGATCCGGGGGGTTCTACAATGAGCAGTTCTTC. Protein product: CASSLRSGGFYNEQFF.

In its sample, this clone was seen a few times. Germline and junction disagree at one end, which may indicate a read error. The genes are TRBV19 and TRBJ2-1, with 7 bases that match TRBD2. Germline CDR1 and CDR2: LNHDA and SQIVND (reference sequence). The CDR3 is 15 residues long. The CDR3 DNA is TGTGCCAGTCGTATTGGCGGGAGTTCCGGCAATGAGCAGTTCTTC. Its protein product is CASRIGGSSGNEQFF.

The chain couples TRBV28 to TRBJ1-1, with a tentative D call TRBD1 (5 bases). In germline, CDR1 is MDHEN, CDR2 SYDVKM. Trimming took 7 bases from V and 1 from J, leaving 13 bases between them. The CDR3 has 14 residues. The CDR3 spells CASKQWQGNTEAFF. CDR3 sequence (DNA): TGTGCCAGCAAGCAATGGCAGGGGAACACTGAAGCTTTCTTT.

The chain employs TRBV6-4 and TRBJ1-1; TRBD1 might be the D (6 bases). The V end lost 6 bases, the J end lost 1 base, and 12 bases lay between the germline ends. There are 14 residues in the CDR3. Looked up from germline, CDR1 is MRHNA and CDR2 is SNTAGT. The CDR3 nucleotides are TGTGCCAGCAGAGGACAGACTAAGAACACTGAAGCTTTCTTT. Encoded protein: CASRGQTKNTEAFF.

This clone was seen a handful of times. This chain links TRBV18 with TRBJ2-1, with 8 bases aligning to TRBD2. This CDR3 region has 15 residues. The germline gives CDR1 KGHSH, CDR2 LQKENI. V lost 4 bases, J lost 6 bases, and 8 bases stayed unmatched. The CDR3 is CASSHSLGGVNEQFF. CDR3 sequence (DNA): TGTGCCAGCTCACACAGCCTCGGGGGGGTCAATGAGCAGTTCTTC.

The genes are TRBV7-3 and TRBJ1-6, with 7 bases aligning to TRBD1. CDR1 is SGHTA and CDR2 is FQGTGA in the germline V gene. The CDR3 runs 16 residues. Trimming removed 2 bases from V and 6 bases from J; junction bases left unmatched: 7. The CDR3 coding sequence is TGTGCCAGCAGCTTAGGAGGGGGCAGGGGTAATTCACCCCTCCACTTT. It specifies CASSLGGGRGNSPLHF. Full variable domain (remainder filled in from reference TRBV7-3 and TRBJ1-6): GAGVSQTPSNKVTEKGKYVELRCDPISGHTALYWYRQSLGQGPEFLIYFQGTGAADDSGLPNDRFFAVRPEGSVSTLKIQRTERGDSAVYLCASSLGGGRGNSPLHFGNGTRLTVT.

The rearrangement links TRBV9 to TRBJ2-1; 9 bases fit TRBD2. Trimming removed 0 bases from V and 4 bases from J; junction bases left unmatched: 5. Germline V gene data show CDR1 as SGDLS and CDR2 as YYNGEE. This CDR3 is 16 amino acids long. Written as DNA, the CDR3 is TGTGCCAGCAGCGTAGCTAGCCTAGCGGGATACAATGAGCAGTTCTTC. As protein: CASSVASLAGYNEQFF. Based on the CDR3 plus reference TRBV9 and TRBJ2-1, the full variable domain is DSGVTQTPKHLITATGQRVTLRCSPRSGDLSVYWYQQSLDQGLQFLIQYYNGEERAKGNILERFSAQQFPDLHSELNLSSLELGDSALYFCASSVASLAGYNEQFFGPGTRLTVL.

This chain uses TRBV6-6 with TRBJ2-1; 12 bases line up with TRBD2. V gave up 7 bases and J gave up 4 bases; unmatched junction bases: 2. The CDR3 runs 14 residues. The germline CDR1 and CDR2 sequences are MNHNY and SVGAGI (reference sequence). CDR3 protein: CASKTSGSYNEQFF. The CDR3 DNA reads as TGTGCCAGCAAGACTAGCGGGAGTTACAATGAGCAGTTCTTC.

V is TRBV15 and J is TRBJ1-2, with D possibly being TRBD1 (5 bases). CDR1 and CDR2 from the germline V gene are LNHNV and YYDKDF (reference sequence). Trimming shortened V by 0 bases and J by 6 bases, and 5 bases separated the two germline ends. The CDR3 has 12 residues. The CDR3 spells CATSRDRDGYTF. DNA of the CDR3: TGTGCCACCAGCAGAGACAGGGATGGCTACACCTTC.

CDR3 in amino acids: CASSIRLREMKEKLFF. The CDR3 nucleotides read TGTGCCAGTAGTATCAGGCTACGGGAAATGAAGGAAAAACTGTTTTTT. The chain employs TRBV19 and TRBJ1-4; unclear D gene. Germline CDR1 reads LNHDA; CDR2 reads SQIVND (reference sequence). The length of the CDR3 is 16 residues. The germline V and J ends were trimmed by 3 bases and 8 bases, with 19 bases remaining between them.

The V and J genes are TRBV30 and TRBJ2-1; D ambiguous. The length of the CDR3 is 14 residues. Germline V lookup: CDR1 GTSNPN, CDR2 SVGIG (reference sequence). Between the trimmed V and J ends, which lost 5 bases and 1 base, there was a span of 12 bases. As DNA, the CDR3 is TGTGCCTGGTGCCACGCCACATCCTACAATGAGCAGTTCTTC. Its protein is CAWCHATSYNEQFF.

This chain uses TRBV7-9 with TRBJ1-2, with 10 bases matching TRBD1. The CDR3 contains 17 residues. Germline values: CDR1 SEHNR, CDR2 FQNEAQ (reference sequence). Unmatched junction bases numbered 10, after V lost 1 base and J lost 5 bases. CDR3: CASSLGGDRGSEYGYTF. The CDR3, as DNA: TGTGCCAGCAGCTTAGGCGGGGACAGGGGATCGGAATATGGCTACACCTTC.

The rearrangement uses TRBV28 and TRBJ1-5; D may be TRBD1 (6 bases). Trimming left V 3 bases short and J 4 bases short, with 10 bases between. CDR1 MDHEN and CDR2 SYDVKM come from the germline V gene. CDR3 length equals 14 residues. This chain's CDR3 is CASSFAGENQPQHF. Written as DNA, the CDR3 is TGTGCCAGCAGTTTTGCAGGGGAGAATCAGCCCCAGCATTTT.

This sequence joins TRBV2 and TRBJ2-5, with D perhaps matching TRBD1 (6 bases). V was shortened by 7 bases and J by 5 bases, with 17 bases between the two germline ends. Germline values: CDR1 SNHLY, CDR2 FYNNEI. This CDR3 region has 14 residues. CDR3: CASTADSHGETQYF. The CDR3 coding sequence is TGTGCCAGCACAGCGGACAGTCACGGGGAGACCCAGTACTTC.

The rearrangement uses TRBV28 and TRBJ2-7, with D perhaps TRBD1 (6 bases). CDR3 size: 11 residues. Trimming stripped 5 bases from V and 4 bases from J, with 6 bases between. The germline gives CDR1 MDHEN, CDR2 SYDVKM. Written as DNA, the CDR3 is TGTGCCAGCAGTCAGGGGTACGAGCAGTACTTC. Translation gives CASSQGYEQYF.

This rearrangement joins TRBV19 to TRBJ1-1; no firm D call. The CDR3 totals 15 residues. The ends were cut back, 3 bases at V and 1 base at J, with 12 bases in the middle. Germline CDR1 and CDR2: LNHDA and SQIVND (reference sequence). This CDR3 is CASSIRRRQNTEAFF. The DNA for the CDR3 is TGTGCCAGTAGTATTCGACGCAGACAGAACACTGAAGCTTTCTTT.

The J gene is TRBJ2-3, the V gene TRBV6-1, with D possibly matching TRBD2 (5 bases). V was clipped by 4 bases and J by 2 bases, with 10 bases between them. The CDR3 totals 14 residues. Germline CDR1 and CDR2: MNHNS and SASEGT. DNA for the CDR3: TGTGCCAGCAGTGGGAGGTCCCACACAGATACGCAGTATTTT. Translation gives CASSGRSHTDTQYF.

The chain combines TRBV5-5 with TRBJ2-2; D may be TRBD1 (5 bases). V was pared by 3 bases and J by 5 bases, with 11 bases between. The germline V gene has CDR1 SGHKS and CDR2 YYEKEE (reference sequence). CDR3 size: 14 residues. The CDR3, as DNA: TGTGCCAGCAGCTCGGACACCCTTACCGGGGAGCTGTTTTTT. Translating it yields CASSSDTLTGELFF.

Worth noting for this clone: This sample also contains other DNA sequences that code for the same CDR3. J is TRBJ2-4 and V is TRBV6-1; 9 bases line up with TRBD2. V dropped 0 bases and J dropped 0; count of bases not matched to a gene: 3. CDR1 MNHNS and CDR2 SASEGT come from the germline V gene. The CDR3 consists of 17 residues. The DNA of the CDR3 is TGTGCCAGCAGTGAAGCGCAACTAGCGGGAGCCAAAAACATTCAGTACTTC. Translation gives CASSEAQLAGAKNIQYF.

The rearrangement joins TRBV10-3 to TRBJ2-5, with 10 bases fitting TRBD2. Germline CDR1 ENHRY, CDR2 SYGVKD. V shed 10 bases and J 2 bases; nucleotides not matched to a gene: 10. The CDR3 consists of 15 residues. The CDR3 here is CATSSSGSMQETQYF. Written as DNA, the CDR3 is TGTGCCACCTCCTCTAGCGGGAGTATGCAAGAGACCCAGTACTTC.

The chain uses TRBV5-5 and TRBJ2-1, with D possibly being TRBD1 (5 bases). Germline V gives CDR1 SGHKS, CDR2 YYEKEE (reference sequence). The CDR3 totals 14 residues. V was trimmed by 2 bases and J by 1 base, leaving 7 bases between them. CDR3 sequence: CASSFQGSYNEQFF. Here the CDR3 DNA reads TGTGCCAGCAGCTTTCAGGGATCCTACAATGAGCAGTTCTTC. The variable domain in full, completed from reference TRBV5-5 and TRBJ2-1, reads DAGVTQSPTHLIKTRGQQVTLRCSPISGHKSVSWYQQVLGQGPQFIFQYYEKEERGRGNFPDRFSARQFPNYSSELNVNALLLGDSALYLCASSFQGSYNEQFFGPGTRLTVL.

The V gene is TRBV7-3, the J gene TRBJ1-5; D is undetermined. Germline values: CDR1 SGHTA, CDR2 FQGTGA. The CDR3 is made up of 13 amino acids. With 1 base removed from V and 6 bases from J, the gap between germline ends came to 7 bases. CDR3 region: CASSLNPSQPQHF. The CDR3 DNA reads TGTGCCAGCAGCTTAAATCCGAGTCAGCCCCAGCATTTT.

This clone showed up just a few times. The chain combines TRBV20-1 with TRBJ1-2; 7 bases match TRBD1. CDR1 is DFQATT, CDR2 SNEGSKA, per germline (reference sequence). CDR3 size: 10 residues. V dropped 7 bases and J dropped 8; count of bases not matched to a gene: 4. The CDR3 spells CSVRGEGYTF. The DNA for the CDR3 is TGCAGTGTCAGGGGGGAGGGCTACACCTTC.